Shown below are 22 T cell receptor beta chains from a single sample sequenced in a study of blood T cell repertoires in COVID-19. Repertoires were generated with immunoSEQ multiplex PCR, while TCRdb's copy carries only in-frame clones and drops some. This table has about 99,000 clones, roughly 84% appearing once. The sequencing sample was made of peripheral blood. The receptors here all came from a human donor in a cohort sampled during active COVID-19.

The V call is TRBV25-1, the J call TRBJ2-1; D ambiguous. Germline V CDR1 and CDR2: MGHDK, SYGVNS. The CDR3 consists of 14 residues. Trimming pared 2 bases from V and 0 bases from J, leaving 5 bases between. In DNA, the CDR3 is TGTGCCAGCAGTGAACCGGGCTCCTACAATGAGCAGTTCTTC. Translating gives CASSEPGSYNEQFF.

The chain uses TRBV2 and TRBJ2-2; 8 bases fit TRBD1. After removal of 4 bases from V and 7 bases from J, the junction contained 8 bases not matched to a gene. This CDR3 is 15 amino acids long. The germline CDR1 and CDR2 sequences are SNHLY and FYNNEI. The CDR3 protein is CASSGQGAQIGELFF. CDR3 coding DNA: TGTGCCAGCAGTGGGCAGGGGGCGCAGATCGGGGAGCTGTTTTTT.

The CDR3 bases are TGTGCCAGCAGCGTAGGTAGCGGGAGCTACGAGCAGTACTTC. This translates into CASSVGSGSYEQYF. This chain uses TRBV9 with TRBJ2-7; TRBD2 agrees at 9 bases. From germline, CDR1 is SGDLS and CDR2 YYNGEE. V trimming: 0 bases; J trimming: 3 bases; junction bases outside the gene matches: 1. The CDR3 runs 14 residues.

This clone was observed once. The chain links TRBV5-1 to TRBJ2-1; TRBD2 matches 8 bases. From germline, CDR1 is SGHRS and CDR2 YFSETQ. J was trimmed by 6 bases and V by 2 bases; bases with no gene match: 7. This CDR3 is built from 15 residues. CDR3 sequence reads: CASSFLAGLGNEQFF. The CDR3, as DNA: TGCGCCAGCAGCTTTCTAGCGGGTCTCGGCAATGAGCAGTTCTTC.

J is TRBJ2-5 and V is TRBV5-1, with no clear D. V lost 2 bases, J lost 5 bases, and 19 bases lay in between. CDR3 size: 16 residues. The germline gives CDR1 SGHRS, CDR2 YFSETQ. CDR3 protein: CASSFMETPSEETQYF. As DNA, the CDR3 is TGCGCCAGCAGCTTTATGGAGACTCCTTCAGAGGAGACCCAGTACTTC.

The gene calls are TRBV19 and TRBJ2-1; TRBD2 matches at 12 bases. Germline V gives CDR1 LNHDA, CDR2 SQIVND (reference sequence). The V and J ends lost 5 bases and 9 bases, in that order; junction bases with no gene match: 17. This CDR3 has 18 amino acids. In nucleotides, the CDR3 is TGTGCCAGTAGTCGTGGTACTAGCGGGAGGATTTTTAGTGGTGAGCAGTTCTTC. This gives the protein CASSRGTSGRIFSGEQFF.

The chain employs TRBV28 and TRBJ1-2; 9 bases align to TRBD1. J lost 4 bases, V lost 6 bases, and 9 bases had no gene match. This CDR3 has 15 residues. Per the germline V gene, CDR1 is MDHEN and CDR2 is SYDVKM. This chain's CDR3 is CASRRPGQGSYGYTF. In DNA form, the CDR3 reads TGTGCCAGCAGGAGACCGGGACAGGGCAGCTATGGCTACACCTTC.

This rearrangement joins TRBV7-6 to TRBJ1-5; TRBD1 is a possible D gene (6 bases). This CDR3 contains 21 residues. Trimming removed 6 bases at V and 3 bases at J, with 33 bases between. Germline assignment: CDR1 SGHVS and CDR2 FNYEAQ. As DNA, the CDR3 is TGTGCCAGCAGACCACCACAGGGAGTTGAAATTGTGTCCCCGACCAATCAGCCCCAGCATTTT. Its translation is CASRPPQGVEIVSPTNQPQHF.

The chain has TRBV5-1 and TRBJ1-5, with a tentative D call TRBD1 (6 bases). V gave up 5 bases and J gave up 3 bases, with 12 bases separating them. From germline, CDR1 is SGHRS and CDR2 YFSETQ. The CDR3 length is 14 residues. CDR3 in DNA: TGCGCCAGCAGACGGGGGGCAGACAATCAGCCCCAGCATTTT. Translation gives CASRRGADNQPQHF.

This chain connects TRBV5-1 to TRBJ2-1; 8 bases match TRBD2. The CDR3 extends over 17 amino acids. The V segment lost 0 bases and the J segment 0 bases; nucleotides outside the gene matches: 5. Looked up from germline, CDR1 is SGHRS and CDR2 is YFSETQ. The CDR3: CASSLVGSGNSYNEQFF. Written as DNA, the CDR3 is TGCGCCAGCAGCTTGGTCGGTAGCGGGAACTCCTACAATGAGCAGTTCTTC. Full variable domain (missing parts from reference TRBV5-1 and TRBJ2-1): KAGVTQTPRYLIKTRGQQVTLSCSPISGHRSVSWYQQTPGQGLQFLFEYFSETQRNKGNFPGRFSGRQFSNSRSEMNVSTLELGDSALYLCASSLVGSGNSYNEQFFGPGTRLTVL.

J is TRBJ2-7 and V is TRBV11-3, with 12 bases lining up with TRBD1. Germline lookup yields CDR1 SGHNT and CDR2 YENEEA. The CDR3 spans 17 residues. V was clipped by 1 base and J by 2 bases; unmatched bases: 6. CDR3 sequence: CASSLGTGQGAAYEQYF. Written as DNA, the CDR3 is TGTGCCAGCAGCTTAGGCACGGGACAGGGGGCGGCCTACGAGCAGTACTTC.

The chain recombines TRBV14 with TRBJ2-7; D is uncertain. The CDR3 totals 13 residues. Germline V gene lookup returns CDR1 SGHDN and CDR2 FVKESK. V lost 0 bases and J 5 bases, leaving 8 bases between the germline ends. CDR3 sequence: CASSQEGLHEQYF. The DNA for the CDR3 is TGTGCCAGCAGCCAAGAGGGCCTCCACGAGCAGTACTTC.

The CDR3 sequence: CASRARQTSGGTDTQYF. The CDR3 region has the DNA TGTGCCAGCAGAGCCCGACAAACCAGCGGGGGCACAGATACGCAGTATTTT. The rearrangement uses TRBV28 and TRBJ2-3; 7 positions agree with TRBD2. V shed 6 bases and J 1 base; nucleotides not matched to a gene: 13. Germline lookup yields CDR1 MDHEN and CDR2 SYDVKM. The length of the CDR3 is 17 residues.

A single count supports this clone. The J gene is TRBJ2-3, the V gene TRBV29-1, with 9 bases fitting TRBD1. Germline CDR1 and CDR2: SQVTM and ANQGSEA. This CDR3 comprises 15 residues. V shed 0 bases and J 5 bases; nucleotides not matched to a gene: 6. The CDR3 DNA sequence: TGCAGCGTTGAAGACCCACAGGGGGCCGGAGATACGCAGTATTTT. It is translated as CSVEDPQGAGDTQYF.

This clone was observed a handful of times. The J gene is TRBJ1-6, the V gene TRBV10-3; D is perhaps TRBD1 (5 bases). V shed 8 bases and J shed 4 bases, with 9 bases lying between them. Germline values: CDR1 ENHRY, CDR2 SYGVKD. This CDR3 contains 13 residues. The CDR3 DNA reads as TGTGCCATCCTGGACACTTATAATTCACCCCTCCACTTT. Translating gives CAILDTYNSPLHF.

The chain carries TRBV28 and TRBJ1-6; no reliable D call. V was shortened by 3 bases and J by 0 bases, with 6 bases between the two germline ends. CDR1 is MDHEN and CDR2 is SYDVKM in the germline V gene. There are 15 residues in the CDR3. CDR3 nucleotides: TGTGCCAGCAGTTTTGGTAGCTCCTATAATTCACCCCTCCACTTT. It is translated as CASSFGSSYNSPLHF.

The chain employs TRBV29-1 and TRBJ2-5, with D possibly matching TRBD2 (5 bases). Trimming stripped 4 bases from V and 4 bases from J, with 10 bases between. The CDR3 has 12 amino acids. Germline V gives CDR1 SQVTM, CDR2 ANQGSEA. In DNA form, the CDR3 reads TGCAGCGTTGCTCGGGAAGGAGAGACCCAGTACTTC. This sequence encodes CSVAREGETQYF.

The chain employs TRBV27 and TRBJ2-1, with TRBD2 matching over 12 bases. The CDR3 runs 16 residues. Trimming removed 6 bases from V and 5 bases from J; junction bases left unmatched: 8. Germline loops: CDR1 MNHEY, CDR2 SMNVEV (reference sequence). This chain's CDR3 is CASSAGTSGPNNEQFF. The CDR3 nucleotides read TGTGCCAGCAGCGCCGGGACTAGCGGGCCGAACAATGAGCAGTTCTTC.

The V gene is TRBV19, the J gene TRBJ2-7; D may be TRBD2 (6 bases). The germline V and J ends were trimmed by 5 bases and 7 bases, with 21 bases remaining between them. The CDR3 totals 15 residues. Germline CDR1 LNHDA, CDR2 SQIVND (reference sequence). CDR3 sequence reads: CASSFLRGNYEEQYF. The CDR3 bases are TGTGCCAGTAGTTTTTTACGGGGGAACTACGAGGAGCAGTACTTC.

The CDR3 DNA reads as TGTGCCAGCAGCTTAGCGCCCGGGGGGGCCCGAGGGACCCAGTACTTC. This gives the protein CASSLAPGGARGTQYF. This chain connects TRBV7-2 to TRBJ2-5; 8 bases are shared with TRBD2. The CDR3 has 16 residues. CDR1 and CDR2 (germline): SGHTA, FQGNSA. Losses at the gene ends were 0 bases for V and 7 bases for J; bases not matched to a gene: 10.

The chain carries TRBV11-2 and TRBJ1-1; D gene ambiguous. Germline CDR1 SGHAT, CDR2 FQNNGV. V was trimmed by 5 bases and J by 1 base, leaving 17 bases between them. The CDR3 length is 16 residues. The CDR3 sequence: CASSRSGEPRNTEAFF. The CDR3 coding sequence is TGTGCCAGCAGCCGTTCCGGGGAACCCAGGAACACTGAAGCTTTCTTT. Supplemented by reference TRBV11-2 and TRBJ1-1, the full variable domain reads EAGVAQSPRYKIIEKRQSVAFWCNPISGHATLYWYQQILGQGPKLLIQFQNNGVVDDSQLPKDRFSAERLKGVDSTLKIQPAKLEDSAVYLCASSRSGEPRNTEAFFGQGTRLTVV.

The chain has TRBV28 and TRBJ1-1; D gene unclear. The CDR3 spans 13 residues. V shed 2 bases and J shed 3 bases, with 7 bases lying between them. Germline values: CDR1 MDHEN, CDR2 SYDVKM. This chain's CDR3 is CASSLPQYTEAFF. In DNA form, the CDR3 reads TGTGCCAGCAGTTTACCCCAGTACACTGAAGCTTTCTTT.